These T cell receptor beta chains were read from a single sample in a study of T cells in Graves' hyperthyroidism and ophthalmopathy. TCRdb fed the multiplex PCR reads into MiXCR, producing one record per CDR3 protein. The sample lists 410,000 or so distinct CDR3 sequences, roughly 15% seen once, with over 10% in the top ten. The sequencing sample was made of blood. All receptors derive from a man younger than 30 with Graves' ophthalmopathy. CDR3s include the opening cysteine and the closing phenylalanine or tryptophan. A D gene is named only where the DNA matches it firmly. The size of a clone is reported for some rows only, either as once, few or many, or as a class for expanded clones.

>TRBD1|TRBV12-5|TRBJ2-1|many
TGTGCTAGTGGTTCACGGACAGGGATCCATGAGCAGTTCTTC
CASGSRTGIHEQFF
>TRBD1|TRBV12-3/TRBV12-4|TRBJ1-5|NA
TGTGCCAGCAGTTTAGGGGGTGGCAGGGGGCAGCCCCAGCATTTT
CASSLGGGRGQPQHF
>NA|TRBV27|TRBJ1-2|few
TGTGCCAGCAGAATCTCGGCGGGACCGCAATCTGGCTACACCTTC
CASRISAGPQSGYTF
>NA|TRBV4-1|TRBJ2-4|NA
TGCGCCAGCAGCCAAGGAGGGTTTGCCAAAAACATTCAGTACTTC
CASSQGGFAKNIQYF
>TRBD2|TRBV3-1|TRBJ2-3|many
TGTGCCAGCAGCCAAGGGAGGCGGGGGGTCCTCACAGATACGCAGTATTTT
CASSQGRRGVLTDTQYF
>NA|TRBV30|TRBJ2-1|many
TGTGCCTGGGACGGACCCCCGGCCTACAATGAGCAGTTCTTC
CAWDGPPAYNEQFF
>NA|TRBV24-1|TRBJ2-2|many
TGTGCCACCAGTGATTCTTCTTTAGCAGTCGGGGAGCTGTTTTTT
CATSDSSLAVGELFF
>NA|TRBV11-2|TRBJ1-1|many
TGTGCCAGCAGCTTACACGGGAACACTGAAGCTTTCTTT
CASSLHGNTEAFF
>NA|TRBV24-1|TRBJ2-5|NA
TGTGCCACCAGTGATTTGGACACAGACTACCAGTACTTC
CATSDLDTDYQYF
>TRBD2|TRBV29-1|TRBJ2-2|NA
TGCAGCGTTAGCGGGGGGGCCGGGGAGCTGTTTTTT
CSVSGGAGELFF
>TRBD1|TRBV28|TRBJ2-6|NA
TGTGCCAGCAGTTTAGGGGCAGGGGGCTTTGGGGCCAACGTCCTGACTTTC
CASSLGAGGFGANVLTF
>NA|TRBV14|TRBJ2-1|many
TGTGCCAGCAGCCAAGTAAAATCGGGTCTCCTTGGTGAGCAGTTCTTC
CASSQVKSGLLGEQFF
>NA|TRBV7-9|TRBJ2-7|many
TGTGCCAGCAGCGACCATGCCTACGAGCAGTACTTC
CASSDHAYEQYF
>NA|TRBV7-9|TRBJ1-2|NA
TGTGCCAGCAGCCCGACCGAAGGCTACACCTTC
CASSPTEGYTF
>NA|TRBV11-2|TRBJ2-6|NA
TGTGCCAGCAGCCAAGCACTCCGACACGGGACCCTCTCTGGGGCCAACGTCCTGACTTTC
CASSQALRHGTLSGANVLTF
>NA|TRBV7-9|TRBJ1-2|many
TGTGCCAGCGGCAATATGGGGGGGATCTACTATGGCTACACCTTC
CASGNMGGIYYGYTF
>NA|TRBV11-2|TRBJ1-6|many
TGTGCCAGCAGCTTAGTAGGCCCGCCCTCCTATAATTCACCCCTCCACTTT
CASSLVGPPSYNSPLHF
>NA|TRBV3-1|TRBJ2-7|many
TGTGCCAGCAGCCTTACGCGTCTGCCTTTTTACGAGCAGTACTTC
CASSLTRLPFYEQYF
>TRBD1|TRBV5-5|TRBJ2-1|NA
TGTGCCAGCAGCTTCGTTCTTTCCACGGGACAGGTGTACAATGAGCAGTTCTTC
CASSFVLSTGQVYNEQFF
>TRBD1|TRBV5-1|TRBJ2-3|many
TGCGCCAGCAGCCCGGACAGGACTAGCACAGATACGCAGTATTTT
CASSPDRTSTDTQYF
>NA|TRBV5-1|TRBJ2-1|many
TGCGCCAGCAGCTCTGTGGGGGGTGGCGAGCAGTTCTTC
CASSSVGGGEQFF
>NA|TRBV12-3/TRBV12-4|TRBJ2-7|few
TGTGCCAGCAGTACTACGGGGGACGGGGTCGAGCAGTACTTC
CASSTTGDGVEQYF
>TRBD1|TRBV6-5|TRBJ1-2|few
TGTGCCAGCAGTTACCTCCGGACAGGGGGCAGCTATGGCTACACCTTC
CASSYLRTGGSYGYTF
>NA|TRBV7-9|TRBJ1-5|many
TGTGCCAGCAGTCATACCGATAGCAATCAGCCCCAGCATTTT
CASSHTDSNQPQHF
>NA|TRBV18|TRBJ1-5|many
TGTGCCAGCTCACCTGATAGCAATCAGCCCCAGCATTTT
CASSPDSNQPQHF
>TRBD2|TRBV10-1|TRBJ2-1|many
TGCGCCAGCAGTGAAGGCGGGGGGTTCTACAATGAGCAGTTCTTC
CASSEGGGFYNEQFF
>TRBD2|TRBV19|TRBJ2-3|many
TGTGCCAGTAGTATGGTACCATGGACTAGCGGGCGAAGAGATACGCAGTATTTT
CASSMVPWTSGRRDTQYF
>TRBD1|TRBV20-1|TRBJ1-6|many
TGCAGTGCGCACATGACAGGGGGCTATTCACCCCTCCACTTT
CSAHMTGGYSPLHF
>TRBD1|TRBV6-1|TRBJ2-1|many
TGTGCCAGCAGCGGGACAGTTTACAATGAGCAGTTCTTC
CASSGTVYNEQFF
>NA|TRBV11-2|TRBJ2-5|many
TGTGCCAGCAGCTTAGAATATGAGACCCAGTACTTC
CASSLEYETQYF
>TRBD1|TRBV5-1|TRBJ2-7|many
TGCGCCAGCAGCTTGCCACAGGGGCACGAGCAGTACTTC
CASSLPQGHEQYF
>NA|TRBV28|TRBJ2-7|NA
TGTGCCAGCAGTTTAGCCTGGGGAGTAGCGGCGGAATACGAGCAGTACTTC
CASSLAWGVAAEYEQYF
>NA|TRBV5-1|TRBJ2-3|many
TGCGCCAGCAGCTTTACTGAAGACACAGATACGCAGTATTTT
CASSFTEDTDTQYF
>TRBD2|TRBV7-9|TRBJ2-1|many
TGTGCCAGCAGCTTCTACGTCCGGGGTCTTGCGGGAGGGCCGTTGAGGAATGAGCAGTTCTTC
CASSFYVRGLAGGPLRNEQFF
>NA|TRBV3-1|TRBJ1-1|many
TGTGCCAGCAGCCAAGCTCAGGGTCGCGCTGAAGCTTTCTTT
CASSQAQGRAEAFF
>NA|TRBV2|TRBJ1-2|many
TGTGCCAGCGTTAACAGTAACTATGGCTACACCTTC
CASVNSNYGYTF
>TRBD2|TRBV19|TRBJ2-7|few
TGTGCCAGTAGTATAGACAAGCGGGAGTCCTACGAGCAGTACTTC
CASSIDKRESYEQYF
>TRBD2|TRBV20-1|TRBJ2-5|many
TGCAGTGCTCTAGCGGGGGGCCCGGAGACCCAGTACTTC
CSALAGGPETQYF
>NA|TRBV5-1|TRBJ2-2|NA
TGCGCCAGCAACGAACGTAGTTTGCACACCGGGGAGCTGTTTTTT
CASNERSLHTGELFF
>NA|TRBV29-1|TRBJ2-2|NA
NA
CSVLQGGITETQYFGPGTGELFF
>NA|TRBV6-1|TRBJ2-3|few
TGTGCCAGCAGTGAAGCGGCAGACATAACAGATACGCAGTATTTT
CASSEAADITDTQYF
>NA|TRBV11-2|TRBJ2-5|many
TGTGCCAGCAGCCCCCGGGCCGGGCTGGAGACCCAGTACTTC
CASSPRAGLETQYF
>TRBD2|TRBV18|TRBJ2-6|NA
TGTGCCAGCTCACCACTCGGGGGGACTGGGGCCAACGTCCTGACTTTC
CASSPLGGTGANVLTF
>NA|TRBV5-4|TRBJ2-5|many
TGTGCCAGCAGCTTGGCGGGGAATGCCCTCCAAGAGACCCAGTACTTC
CASSLAGNALQETQYF
>NA|TRBV20-1|TRBJ2-3|many
TGCAGTGCTAGGTACACTAGCACAGATACGCAGTATTTT
CSARYTSTDTQYF
>NA|TRBV20-1|TRBJ2-7|NA
TGCAGTGCTAGGGGGGGGTTGTTGCGGGGGCACTCCTACGAGCAGTACTTC
CSARGGLLRGHSYEQYF
>NA|TRBV18|TRBJ1-2|many
TGTGCCAGCTCACCACGACAGGACTATGGCTACACCTTC
CASSPRQDYGYTF
>TRBD1|TRBV18|TRBJ2-3|NA
TGTGCCAGCTCACCTCCAGGACAGGGGGGGGATACGCAGTATTTT
CASSPPGQGGDTQYF
>TRBD2|TRBV27|TRBJ2-7|many
TGTGCCAGCAGTCCTAGGACTAGCGGGAGTCACGAGCAGTACTTC
CASSPRTSGSHEQYF
>NA|TRBV28|TRBJ1-5|many
TGTGCCAGCAGCACCTTCCCCCTACCACGTGTGCCCCAGCATTTT
CASSTFPLPRVPQHF
>TRBD1|TRBV11-2|TRBJ2-2|many
TGTGCCAGCAGCTTAGGGGGACAGTCGAACACCGGGGAGCTGTTTTTT
CASSLGGQSNTGELFF
>TRBD2|TRBV11-2|TRBJ2-7|many
TGTGCCAGCAGCTTAGATCTAGCGGGAGCCCGCTACGAGCAGTACTTC
CASSLDLAGARYEQYF
>NA|TRBV11-2|TRBJ2-5|many
TGTGCCAGGCAAGGGTTAGACCCTTCTTGTGAGACCCAGTACTTC
CARQGLDPSCETQYF
>NA|TRBV20-1|TRBJ2-2|many
TGCAGTGCTCGCCATGGCAGGGGAGACGTTGCGCTGTTTTTT
CSARHGRGDVALFF